These 27 T cell receptor beta chains were all obtained from the same sample, sequenced in a study of cytomegalovirus exposure and HLA in healthy donors. PCR amplification relied on 60 Vbeta primers (plus 13 Jbeta primers). Method: immunoSEQ multiplex PCR; TCRdb's copy keeps in-frame clones and lacks some. The sample has approximately 150,000 clones. Sample: PBMCs. These receptors were taken from a male donor in good health and CMV-seronegative.

The J gene is TRBJ1-2, the V gene TRBV7-8; the match to TRBD1 covers 9 bases. Germline CDR1 reads SGHVS; CDR2 reads FQNEAQ. The J segment lost 6 bases and the V segment lost 5 bases, leaving 13 bases of the junction unmatched. The CDR3 is 16 amino acids. For the CDR3, the DNA is TGTGCCAGCAGCCTAAGGACAGGGGAGTCTTTGGATGGCTACACCTTC. This sequence encodes CASSLRTGESLDGYTF.

The chain carries TRBV11-3 and TRBJ2-1; tentative D call: TRBD2 (7 bases). The CDR3 has 15 amino acids. Per germline, CDR1 SGHNT and CDR2 YENEEA. V shed 3 bases and J shed 4 bases, with 13 bases lying between them. In nucleotides, the CDR3 is TGTGCCAGCAGCTTCGCGGGGGCCAGATACAATGAGCAGTTCTTC. It encodes CASSFAGARYNEQFF.

This chain links TRBV27 with TRBJ2-3, with D unresolved. Germline V gene data show CDR1 as MNHEY and CDR2 as SMNVEV (reference sequence). There are 13 residues in the CDR3. V lost 3 bases and J 9 bases, leaving 13 bases between the germline ends. CDR3 sequence: CASSFSGIATQYF. In DNA form, the CDR3 reads TGTGCCAGCAGTTTCTCAGGTATTGCGACGCAGTATTTT.

This chain joins TRBV27 and TRBJ2-7, with TRBD2 identical over 7 bases. The V gene's germline CDR1 is MNHEY and CDR2 SMNVEV (reference sequence). V shed 8 bases and J 2 bases; nucleotides not matched to a gene: 9. This CDR3 comprises 14 residues. CDR3 nucleotides: TGTGCCAGCGGCCTCTACGCGGGGGCCTACGAGCAGTACTTC. Translating it yields CASGLYAGAYEQYF.

This chain joins TRBV4-3 and TRBJ2-5; D might be TRBD1 (5 bases). Germline CDR1 LGHNA, CDR2 YSLEER. Trimming removed 1 base at V and 1 base at J, with 13 bases between. The CDR3 spans 16 residues. The CDR3 DNA reads TGCGCCAGCAGCCAAGGTACCGCAGGGTTCCAAGAGACCCAGTACTTC. Amino acids: CASSQGTAGFQETQYF.

The J gene is TRBJ2-7, the V gene TRBV4-2; 9 nucleotides line up with TRBD2. The CDR3 consists of 15 residues. The J segment lost 3 bases and the V segment lost 4 bases, leaving 7 bases of the junction unmatched. Germline CDR1 is LGHNA and CDR2 is YNFKEQ. CDR3: CASSRGRGGNYEQYF. The CDR3 DNA reads as TGTGCCAGCAGCCGGGGGCGGGGGGGCAACTACGAGCAGTACTTC.

The chain joins TRBV28 to TRBJ2-7, with TRBD1 matching 8 bases. Germline V gene lookup returns CDR1 MDHEN and CDR2 SYDVKM. The CDR3 runs 18 residues. V lost 2 bases, J lost 3 bases, and 15 bases stayed unmatched. CDR3 amino acids: CASSLTQFDRGKNYEQYF. DNA of the CDR3: TGTGCCAGCAGTTTAACCCAATTTGACAGGGGAAAAAACTACGAGCAGTACTTC.

V usage is TRBV6-5 and J usage is TRBJ2-1; 9 bases match TRBD2. V lost 0 bases, J lost 5 bases, and 5 bases stayed unmatched. The CDR3 contains 16 residues. In germline, CDR1 is MNHEY, CDR2 SVGAGI. CDR3 amino acids: CASSYSLAGSHNEQFF. The DNA for the CDR3 is TGTGCCAGCAGTTACTCCCTAGCGGGAAGCCACAATGAGCAGTTCTTC.

The chain couples TRBV6-6 to TRBJ1-6; D gene ambiguous. Germline V gene sequence: CDR1 MNHNY, CDR2 SVGAGI (reference sequence). The CDR3 consists of 13 residues. The V gene lost 8 bases and the J gene lost 10 bases, with 15 bases spanning the gap. The CDR3 nucleotides are TGTGCCAGCGCTGGGAGAGGGCAATCACCCCTCCACTTT. This encodes CASAGRGQSPLHF.

The CDR3 sequence: CASSPLAGGRLYNEQFF. The CDR3 DNA follows: TGTGCCAGTAGTCCTCTAGCGGGAGGCCGACTATACAATGAGCAGTTCTTC. The chain links TRBV19 to TRBJ2-1, with 11 nucleotides matching TRBD2. CDR3 length equals 17 residues. V was pared by 5 bases and J by 4 bases, with 10 bases of the junction left unmatched. Looked up from germline, CDR1 is LNHDA and CDR2 is SQIVND (reference sequence). The full variable domain, in which reference TRBV19 and TRBJ2-1 provide the parts outside the CDR3, is DGGITQSPKYLFRKEGQNVTLSCEQNLNHDAMYWYRQDPGQGLRLIYYSQIVNDFQKGDIAEGYSVSREKKESFPLTVTSAQKNPTAFYLCASSPLAGGRLYNEQFFGPGTRLTVL.

J is TRBJ1-2 and V is TRBV30; a possible D gene is TRBD1 (5 bases). The CDR3 spans 12 residues. Germline CDR1 and CDR2: GTSNPN and SVGIG (reference sequence). The V end lost 0 bases, the J end lost 8 bases, and 10 bases lay between the germline ends. CDR3 in amino acids: CAWSVQASGYTF. The CDR3 nucleotides are TGTGCCTGGAGTGTACAGGCGAGCGGCTACACCTTC. Variable domain in full (rest from reference TRBV30 and TRBJ1-2): SQTIHQWPATLVQPVGSPLSLECTVEGTSNPNLYWYRQAAGRGLQLLFYSVGIGQISSEVPQNLSASRPQDRQFILSSKKLLLSDSGFYLCAWSVQASGYTFGSGTRLTVV.

V usage is TRBV19 and J usage is TRBJ2-7, with D possibly TRBD1 on 6 matching bases. Germline V gene data show CDR1 as LNHDA and CDR2 as SQIVND (reference sequence). V lost 6 bases and J 4 bases, leaving 16 bases between the germline ends. The CDR3 is 14 amino acids. This CDR3 reads CASSPPTGQYEQYF. DNA for the CDR3: TGTGCCAGTAGCCCCCCGACAGGACAATACGAGCAGTACTTC.

The J gene is TRBJ2-3, the V gene TRBV5-6; D may be TRBD2 (7 bases). From germline, CDR1 is SGHDT and CDR2 YYEEEE. The CDR3 extends over 16 amino acids. The V and J ends lost 4 bases and 1 base respectively, with 16 bases between them. As DNA, the CDR3 is TGTGCCAGCAGCGTGAACCAGGGGAGGGGCACAGATACGCAGTATTTT. Translated: CASSVNQGRGTDTQYF.

This chain joins TRBV6-5 and TRBJ2-7; TRBD1 might be the D (6 bases). The CDR3 covers 14 residues. Germline-derived CDR1 and CDR2 are MNHEY and SVGAGI. Trimming stripped 2 bases from V and 4 bases from J, with 12 bases between. CDR3 amino acids: CASSYQGLSYEQYF. CDR3 sequence (DNA): TGTGCCAGCAGTTACCAGGGGCTATCGTACGAGCAGTACTTC.

The rearrangement uses TRBV6-5 and TRBJ2-7; 7 bases map to TRBD2. Germline V gene lookup returns CDR1 MNHEY and CDR2 SVGAGI. J was trimmed by 7 bases and V by 6 bases; bases with no gene match: 12. CDR3 length: 14 residues. In DNA, the CDR3 is TGTGCCAGCAGGGGGAGGGAGTCCCCACGGGAGCAGTACTTC. Residues: CASRGRESPREQYF.

V usage is TRBV27 and J usage is TRBJ2-7; 7 nucleotides agree with TRBD2. In germline, CDR1 is MNHEY, CDR2 SMNVEV (reference sequence). The CDR3 totals 14 residues. J lost 3 bases, V lost 6 bases, and 8 bases had no gene match. CDR3 coding DNA: TGTGCCAGCAGCTTGGCAGCGGGAAACTACGAGCAGTACTTC. This encodes CASSLAAGNYEQYF.

The CDR3 loop is CASSAGWRMPQHF. DNA for the CDR3: TGTGCCAGTAGCGCCGGGTGGCGAATGCCCCAGCATTTT. The rearrangement uses TRBV19 and TRBJ1-5; D remains ambiguous. Germline CDR1 is LNHDA and CDR2 is SQIVND (reference sequence). Between the trimmed V and J ends, which lost 6 bases and 9 bases, there was a span of 15 bases. The CDR3 totals 13 residues.

The V gene is TRBV5-1, the J gene TRBJ2-3; D perhaps matches TRBD1 (5 bases). Germline V gene sequence: CDR1 SGHRS, CDR2 YFSETQ. The CDR3 is 15 amino acids. The ends were cut back, 0 bases at V and 0 bases at J, with 8 bases in the middle. CDR3 region: CASSLEGFSTDTQYF. As DNA, the CDR3 is TGCGCCAGCAGCTTGGAGGGGTTTAGCACAGATACGCAGTATTTT.

The V call is TRBV30, the J call TRBJ2-3; D call uncertain. Germline lookup yields CDR1 GTSNPN and CDR2 SVGIG (reference sequence). This CDR3 is built from 17 residues. V shed 4 bases and J shed 0 bases, with 20 bases lying between them. The CDR3 coding sequence is TGTGCCTGGACGTTCCCCATCGGCGGAACTAGCACAGATACGCAGTATTTT. It translates to CAWTFPIGGTSTDTQYF. Full variable domain (missing parts from reference TRBV30 and TRBJ2-3): SQTIHQWPATLVQPVGSPLSLECTVEGTSNPNLYWYRQAAGRGLQLLFYSVGIGQISSEVPQNLSASRPQDRQFILSSKKLLLSDSGFYLCAWTFPIGGTSTDTQYFGPGTRLTVL.

The genes are TRBV13 and TRBJ2-2, with 9 bases lining up with TRBD1. There are 16 residues in the CDR3. After removal of 5 bases from V and 6 bases from J, the junction contained 10 bases not matched to a gene. CDR1 PRHDT and CDR2 FYEKMQ come from the germline V gene (reference sequence). CDR3 protein: CASSRDRVTTAGELFF. CDR3 DNA sequence: TGTGCCAGCAGCCGGGACAGGGTCACAACGGCCGGGGAGCTGTTTTTT. Looking up the rest from reference TRBV13 and TRBJ2-2 gives the full variable domain: AAGVIQSPRHLIKEKRETATLKCYPIPRHDTVYWYQQGPGQDPQFLISFYEKMQSDKGSIPDRFSAQQFSDYHSELNMSSLELGDSALYFCASSRDRVTTAGELFFGEGSRLTVL.

The CDR3 nucleotides are TGTGCCAGCAGTACGACCCGGAGTCAGCCCCAGCATTTT. This sequence encodes CASSTTRSQPQHF. This rearrangement joins TRBV2 to TRBJ1-5, with D uncertain. With 5 bases removed from V and 6 bases from J, the gap between germline ends came to 11 bases. The germline V gene has CDR1 SNHLY and CDR2 FYNNEI. This CDR3 has 13 amino acids.

J is TRBJ1-5 and V is TRBV28; D may be TRBD1 (6 bases). V lost 7 bases, J lost 0 bases, and 16 bases lay in between. Germline V gene lookup returns CDR1 MDHEN and CDR2 SYDVKM. The CDR3 runs to 16 residues. In DNA form, the CDR3 reads TGTGCCAGCACCTCGGGGGGACACTATAGCAATCAGCCCCAGCATTTT. As protein: CASTSGGHYSNQPQHF.

This rearrangement joins TRBV6-5 to TRBJ2-4; 7 positions match TRBD1. CDR3 size: 15 residues. The junction had 4 bases not matched to a gene; V was cut back by 5 bases and J by 0 bases. The germline gives CDR1 MNHEY, CDR2 SVGAGI. CDR3 sequence reads: CASSTGALAKNIQYF. Written as DNA, the CDR3 is TGTGCCAGCAGTACAGGGGCCCTAGCCAAAAACATTCAGTACTTC.

The chain recombines TRBV5-1 with TRBJ1-2; D remains ambiguous. Trimming shortened V by 2 bases and J by 4 bases, and 12 bases separated the two germline ends. The CDR3 has 14 residues. The V gene's germline CDR1 is SGHRS and CDR2 YFSETQ. The CDR3: CASSLGQTTYGYTF. The CDR3 region has the DNA TGCGCCAGCAGCTTAGGCCAGACAACCTATGGCTACACCTTC.

J is TRBJ2-1 and V is TRBV7-3, with TRBD2 matching over 8 bases. This CDR3 has 15 amino acids. The V and J ends lost 5 bases and 3 bases, in that order; junction bases with no gene match: 6. The germline V gene encodes CDR1 SGHTA and CDR2 FQGTGA. The CDR3 DNA follows: TGTGCCAGCAGCGAACCGGGACTAGACTACAATGAGCAGTTCTTC. It encodes CASSEPGLDYNEQFF. The entire variable domain, with the rest obtained from reference TRBV7-3 and TRBJ2-1, is as follows: GAGVSQTPSNKVTEKGKYVELRCDPISGHTALYWYRQSLGQGPEFLIYFQGTGAADDSGLPNDRFFAVRPEGSVSTLKIQRTERGDSAVYLCASSEPGLDYNEQFFGPGTRLTVL.

This chain uses TRBV4-1 with TRBJ2-7; maybe TRBD1 (5 bases). The germline V and J ends were trimmed by 0 bases and 3 bases, with 12 bases remaining between them. Germline lookup yields CDR1 MGHRA and CDR2 YSYEKL. This CDR3 has 15 residues. CDR3 amino acids: CASSQEDQGYYEQYF. CDR3 in DNA: TGCGCCAGCAGCCAAGAAGATCAGGGTTACTACGAGCAGTACTTC.

The V and J genes are TRBV6-5 and TRBJ1-2; D is undetermined. Trimming removed 2 bases from V and 6 bases from J, with 10 bases in between. CDR1 and CDR2 (germline): MNHEY, SVGAGI. The length of the CDR3 is 13 residues. CDR3 amino acids: CASSYHLRDGYTF. The CDR3 DNA sequence: TGTGCCAGCAGTTACCATTTGAGGGATGGCTACACCTTC.